This TCR beta chain was captured by sequencing in a study of T-cell memory formation after mild COVID-19 (dated by TCRdb to the early 2020s). Background for the entire study: TCR sequence clusters from the two donors were found to be largely donor specific. T-cell clones expanding and contracting after mild COVID-19 in two donors were tracked by longitudinal TCRalpha and TCRbeta repertoire sequencing. Two young, previously healthy adult volunteers, one female and one male, were included in the cohort.

This clonotype was seen more than once but under ten times. What this receptor recognizes is not known. No base qualities exist here, and no much larger clone lies one base off it. The CDR3 starts with the cysteine, ends with the phenylalanine, and has 20 residues. Just the 60-base CDR3 DNA is kept, in frame starting at base 1. CDR1 and CDR2 were assigned from the germline V gene as SGHVS and FQNEAQ. V lost 2 bases and J lost 3 bases, and the count of bases not matched to a germline gene is 18. PBMCs were isolated by Ficoll-Paque density gradient centrifugation. The instrument given in TCRdb is Illumina NovaSeq 6000. TCRalpha and TCRbeta cDNA libraries were built by 5'RACE with constant-segment primers, adding sample barcodes and unique molecular identifiers. RNA was extracted from every sample with Trizol reagent. Amplification of the libraries took two PCR steps, and the second step added a second sample barcode plus Illumina TruSeq adapters. The libraries were sequenced on an Illumina NovaSeq using 2 x 150 bp paired-end reads. The original methods were these. Demultiplexing of reads and collapsing into UMI-guided consensus sequences were performed with migec v1.2.7. Using mixcr v2.1.11, the UMI consensuses were aligned to TRA and TRB V and J templates and assembled into clonotypes. Expanded or contracted clonotypes were those called significant by both edgeR and NoisET, with noise models trained on biological replicates. edgeR calls used a false discovery rate-adjusted p below 0.01 and a log2 fold-change threshold of 1. As an exploratory analysis of dynamics, max-normalized trajectories of the 1000 most abundant clonotypes were examined by PCA with hierarchical clustering. Each responding clone was given a CD4 or CD8 phenotype based on the CD4+ and CD8+ repertoires, which had been sequenced separately. TCRdb reran the public reads through fastp at Q25 and MiXCR, keeping productive beta chains. Records with the same CDR3 protein are collapsed into one entry carrying the most frequent genes and DNA. TCRdb's processing, not the authors' own work, is the source of the V and J calls. The sample profile shows 150,000 to 200,000 distinct CDR3 sequences; 25% to 40% of them were found once. About 11% of the sample rests with the top ten.

Broad study findings and their caveats: The detection of some responding clones in pre-infection memory suggests that pre-existing cross-reactive memory T cells joined the SARS-CoV-2 response. The study included only two mild cases, and larger cohorts that include severe cases with pre-infection samples were judged to be necessary. SARS-CoV-2 specificity of the second-wave clones peaking on day 37 was not confirmed. Contracting CD4+ clones were located mainly in the CM and EM memory subsets, whereas CD8+ clones were found to be enriched in EMRA. Balanced CD4/CD8 phenotypes were observed for clones contracting from day 15 to 85, whereas a bias towards CD4+ was observed for a second wave of clones expanding from day 15 to 37.

The sample was PBMCs or a T cell subset sorted from them (not recorded which). The clonotype originates from an adult woman who had mild COVID-19 (a few samples of this study predate the infection). The sample titles of this study are shuffled in the database, so cell type and time point are left out; the donor was told from shared clones. This chain is built from TRBV7-8 and TRBJ2-7, with 11 bases matching TRBD2. This receptor carries the CDR3 CASSLNGRASGRLAGYEQYF. The DNA is TGTGCCAGCAGCTTAAATGGCCGGGCTAGCGGGAGGCTCGCTGGCTACGAGCAGTACTTC.